The rows below give T cell receptor beta chains drawn from one sample of a study of blood T cell repertoires in COVID-19. Assay: immunoSEQ multiplex PCR; the TCRdb copy retains only in-frame clones and omits some. The table has 230,000 or so clones, 70% to 90% seen once. The sequencing sample was made of PBMCs or T cells enriched from blood (not recorded which). Every receptor here comes from a woman aged 40 to 50 with acute COVID-19. CDR3s include the opening cysteine and the closing phenylalanine or tryptophan. Each record gives: D gene, clone size, J gene, V gene, CDR3 DNA, CDR3 protein. The D gene is left open where the match is weak. Part of the rows lack a size; the others show once, few, many or a class for expanded clones.

d_call: -
clone_size: few
j_call: TRBJ1-1
v_call: TRBV4-1
cdr3_nt: TGCGCCAGCAGCCAAAAACAGACGAGGAACACTGAAGCTTTCTTT
cdr3_aa: CASSQKQTRNTEAFF

d_call: -
clone_size: once
j_call: TRBJ2-2
v_call: TRBV12-5
cdr3_nt: TGTGCTAGTGTCCCCGGAGCAGCCTCCGGGGAGCTGTTTTTT
cdr3_aa: CASVPGAASGELFF

d_call: -
clone_size: -
j_call: TRBJ2-2
v_call: TRBV7-2
cdr3_nt: TGTGCTTCTCGGGTGTACCCGACCGGGGAGCTGTTTTTT
cdr3_aa: CASRVYPTGELFF

d_call: -
clone_size: -
j_call: TRBJ1-4
v_call: TRBV29-1
cdr3_nt: TGCAGCGTTAACAGTTATGAAAAACTGTTTTTT
cdr3_aa: CSVNSYEKLFF

d_call: TRBD1
clone_size: -
j_call: TRBJ1-1
v_call: TRBV6-2/TRBV6-3
cdr3_nt: TGTGCCAGCAGTTTAATGACAGGGCCCACTGAAGCTTTCTTT
cdr3_aa: CASSLMTGPTEAFF

d_call: -
clone_size: -
j_call: TRBJ2-2
v_call: TRBV30
cdr3_nt: TGTGCCTGGAGGCCGAGCACCGGGGAGCTGTTTTTT
cdr3_aa: CAWRPSTGELFF

d_call: -
clone_size: -
j_call: TRBJ2-1
v_call: TRBV7-2
cdr3_nt: TGTGCCAGCAGCGAAATTGGTTTAGGGAGGAAAAATGAGCAGTTCTTC
cdr3_aa: CASSEIGLGRKNEQFF

d_call: -
clone_size: -
j_call: TRBJ2-4
v_call: TRBV5-1
cdr3_nt: TGCGCCAGCAGCGCCGGCGGGTCGGGTCTAGCCAAAAACATTCAGTACTTC
cdr3_aa: CASSAGGSGLAKNIQYF

d_call: TRBD1
clone_size: -
j_call: TRBJ2-7
v_call: TRBV5-4
cdr3_nt: TGTGCCAGCAGCTCTGCCGACAGGGGGCGCTTCGACGAGCAGTACTTC
cdr3_aa: CASSSADRGRFDEQYF

d_call: TRBD2
clone_size: -
j_call: TRBJ2-3
v_call: TRBV6-2/TRBV6-3
cdr3_nt: TGTGCCAGCAGCGCTCGGACTAGTGGGACGCGGGCAGATACGCAGTATTTT
cdr3_aa: CASSARTSGTRADTQYF

d_call: -
clone_size: -
j_call: TRBJ2-5
v_call: TRBV30
cdr3_nt: TGTGCCGGCCGGGTAGGCGTCACCCAGTACTTC
cdr3_aa: CAGRVGVTQYF

d_call: TRBD1
clone_size: -
j_call: TRBJ1-4
v_call: TRBV6-5
cdr3_nt: TGTGCCAGCAGTTTTGGGACAGGGGGTGAAAAACTGTTTTTT
cdr3_aa: CASSFGTGGEKLFF

d_call: TRBD1
clone_size: -
j_call: TRBJ1-2
v_call: TRBV5-4
cdr3_nt: TGTGCCAGCAGTAGGGCAGGGGGCGACTATGGCTACACCTTC
cdr3_aa: CASSRAGGDYGYTF

d_call: -
clone_size: -
j_call: TRBJ2-5
v_call: TRBV5-6
cdr3_nt: TGTGCCAGCAGCTTGGGCCCCTTGGGGAGACAAGAGACCCAGTACTTC
cdr3_aa: CASSLGPLGRQETQYF

d_call: -
clone_size: -
j_call: TRBJ1-5
v_call: TRBV10-1
cdr3_nt: TGCGCCAGCAGCCAGGGGATCAATCAGCCCCAGCATTTT
cdr3_aa: CASSQGINQPQHF

d_call: TRBD2
clone_size: -
j_call: TRBJ2-1
v_call: TRBV7-6
cdr3_nt: TGTGCCAGCAGCCTACGGACTAGCGGGGGACGCTACAATGAGCAGTTCTTC
cdr3_aa: CASSLRTSGGRYNEQFF

d_call: -
clone_size: -
j_call: TRBJ2-5
v_call: TRBV9
cdr3_nt: TGTGCCAGCAGCTCGCAAGAGACCCAGTACTTC
cdr3_aa: CASSSQETQYF

d_call: TRBD1
clone_size: -
j_call: TRBJ1-2
v_call: TRBV19
cdr3_nt: TGTGCCAGTACCCCTCTGCGGAGGGGGCTTTTTGACTATGGCTACACCTTC
cdr3_aa: CASTPLRRGLFDYGYTF

d_call: -
clone_size: once
j_call: TRBJ2-1
v_call: TRBV19
cdr3_nt: TGTGCCAGTAGCCGGGGGTACAATGAGCAGTTCTTC
cdr3_aa: CASSRGYNEQFF

d_call: TRBD2
clone_size: -
j_call: TRBJ2-1
v_call: TRBV2
cdr3_nt: TGTGCCAGCACGGGCGGGAGAGGGTCCTACAATGAGCAGTTCTTC
cdr3_aa: CASTGGRGSYNEQFF

d_call: -
clone_size: -
j_call: TRBJ1-5
v_call: TRBV7-9
cdr3_nt: TGTGCCACCACTGTAAGCAATCAGCCCCAGCATTTT
cdr3_aa: CATTVSNQPQHF

d_call: -
clone_size: -
j_call: TRBJ2-2
v_call: TRBV27
cdr3_nt: TGTGCCAGCACTCCGCTGGGGGGGCGAAACGGGGAGCTGTTTTTT
cdr3_aa: CASTPLGGRNGELFF

d_call: -
clone_size: once
j_call: TRBJ1-6
v_call: TRBV13
cdr3_nt: TGTGCCAGCAGCACACAACAGGGTTCCTATAATTCACCCCTCCACTTT
cdr3_aa: CASSTQQGSYNSPLHF

d_call: -
clone_size: -
j_call: TRBJ1-6
v_call: TRBV12-3/TRBV12-4
cdr3_nt: TGTGCCAGCAGAGCGAATAATTCACCCCTCCACTTT
cdr3_aa: CASRANNSPLHF

d_call: TRBD2
clone_size: -
j_call: TRBJ2-5
v_call: TRBV9
cdr3_nt: TGTGCCAGCAGCCCCCATGCGGGGGGGCCTGAGACCCAGTACTTC
cdr3_aa: CASSPHAGGPETQYF

d_call: -
clone_size: -
j_call: TRBJ1-4
v_call: TRBV4-1
cdr3_nt: TGCGCCAGCAGCCGCCTAATGGGGGGGGCCAAAGATGAAAAACTGTTTTTT
cdr3_aa: CASSRLMGGAKDEKLFF

d_call: -
clone_size: -
j_call: TRBJ1-1
v_call: TRBV19
cdr3_nt: TGTGCCAGTAGTCGAAGGGGGGGAGAAACTGAAGCTTTCTTT
cdr3_aa: CASSRRGGETEAFF

d_call: -
clone_size: -
j_call: TRBJ1-5
v_call: TRBV5-1
cdr3_nt: TGCGCCAGCAGCTTGGAGGGGTCCGTTCAGCCCCAGCATTTT
cdr3_aa: CASSLEGSVQPQHF

d_call: TRBD1
clone_size: -
j_call: TRBJ1-2
v_call: TRBV6-5
cdr3_nt: TGTGCCAGCAGTTACAGCAGGGGGCGCGGTGGCTACACCTTC
cdr3_aa: CASSYSRGRGGYTF

d_call: -
clone_size: -
j_call: TRBJ1-2
v_call: TRBV11-2
cdr3_nt: TGTGCCAGCAGCTTAGGGGGGGGATATGGCTACACCTTC
cdr3_aa: CASSLGGGYGYTF